This T cell receptor beta chain was sequenced during a study of control samples from healthy donors and cancer patients. Measured with immunoSEQ multiplex PCR; TCRdb has only the in-frame clones, and not every one. The repertoire holds some 20,000 clones, 88% seen once, with around 10% in the top ten. The CDR3 is 15 residues long. The V gene's germline CDR1 is SNHLY and CDR2 FYNNEI. V was cut by 2 bases and J by 6 bases, with 15 bases left in between. The sequence was collected from a woman aged 55-70 years with head and neck cancer. Sequencing was performed on PBMCs. J is TRBJ2-3 and V is TRBV2; D tentatively reads TRBD1 or TRBD2 (7 bases each). The CDR3 coding sequence is TGTGCCAGCAGTGAATTGGGCAGGGGGGGCGATACGCAGTATTTT. This translates into CASSELGRGGDTQYF.